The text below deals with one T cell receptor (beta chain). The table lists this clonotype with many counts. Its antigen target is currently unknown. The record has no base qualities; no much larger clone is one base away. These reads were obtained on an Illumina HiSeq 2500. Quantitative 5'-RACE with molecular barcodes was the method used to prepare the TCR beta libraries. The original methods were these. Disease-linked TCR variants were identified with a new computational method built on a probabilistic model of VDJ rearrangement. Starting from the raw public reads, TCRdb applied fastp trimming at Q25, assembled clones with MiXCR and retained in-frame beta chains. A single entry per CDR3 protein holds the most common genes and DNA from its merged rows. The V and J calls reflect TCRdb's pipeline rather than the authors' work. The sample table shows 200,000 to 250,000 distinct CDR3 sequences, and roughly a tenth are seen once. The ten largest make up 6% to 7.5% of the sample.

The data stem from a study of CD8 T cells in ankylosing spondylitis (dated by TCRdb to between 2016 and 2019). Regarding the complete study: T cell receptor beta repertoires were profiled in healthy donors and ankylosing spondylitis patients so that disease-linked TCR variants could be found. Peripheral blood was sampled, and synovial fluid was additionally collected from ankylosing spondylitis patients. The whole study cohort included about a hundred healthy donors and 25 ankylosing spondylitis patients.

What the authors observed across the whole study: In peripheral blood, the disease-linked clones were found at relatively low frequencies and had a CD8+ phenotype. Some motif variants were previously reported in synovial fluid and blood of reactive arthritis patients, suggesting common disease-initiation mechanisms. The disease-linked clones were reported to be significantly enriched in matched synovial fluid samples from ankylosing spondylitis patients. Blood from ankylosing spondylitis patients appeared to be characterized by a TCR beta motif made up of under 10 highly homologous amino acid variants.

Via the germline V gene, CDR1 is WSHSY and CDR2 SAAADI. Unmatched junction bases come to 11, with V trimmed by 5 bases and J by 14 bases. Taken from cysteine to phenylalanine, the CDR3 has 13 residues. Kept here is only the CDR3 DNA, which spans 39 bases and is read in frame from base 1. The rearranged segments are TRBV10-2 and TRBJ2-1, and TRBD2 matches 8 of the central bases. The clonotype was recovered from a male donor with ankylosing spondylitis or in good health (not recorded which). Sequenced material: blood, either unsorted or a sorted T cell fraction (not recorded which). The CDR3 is CASSTSGAGREFF. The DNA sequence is TGCGCCAGCAGTACTAGCGGAGCGGGGCGGGAGTTCTTC.